Each of the 20 T cell receptor beta chains below was sequenced from the same sample in a study of CD4 T cells in relation to SARS-CoV-2 and coronaviruses. These receptors lack a known antigen. Assay: immunoSEQ multiplex PCR; the TCRdb copy retains only in-frame clones and omits some. This sample has 25,000 to 35,000 clones, with 65% to 80% found just once. Sequencing input: memory CD4+ T cells from PBMCs, cultured in vitro. Receptors were obtained from an adult with COVID-19.

The J gene is TRBJ1-5, the V gene TRBV7-2; a weak D match, TRBD1 (5 bases). This CDR3 has 16 amino acids. V was cut by 6 bases and J by 5 bases, with 20 bases left in between. Germline lookup yields CDR1 SGHTA and CDR2 FQGNSA. CDR3 protein: CASSPFVGGIYQPQHF. The CDR3 bases are TGTGCCAGCAGTCCCTTTGTGGGGGGAATTTATCAGCCCCAGCATTTT. The complete variable domain, with remaining parts taken from reference TRBV7-2 and TRBJ1-5, reads GAGVSQSPSNKVTEKGKDVELRCDPISGHTALYWYRQSLGQGLEFLIYFQGNSAPDKSGLPSDRFSAERTGGSVSTLTIQRTQQEDSAVYLCASSPFVGGIYQPQHFGDGTRLSIL.

The chain combines TRBV5-1 with TRBJ1-2; D is uncertain. CDR3 size: 13 residues. The germline V gene has CDR1 SGHRS and CDR2 YFSETQ. The germline V and J ends were trimmed by 1 base and 8 bases, with 12 bases remaining between them. CDR3: CASSLMTGEGYTF. The DNA for the CDR3 is TGCGCCAGCAGCTTGATGACGGGAGAGGGCTACACCTTC. Based on the CDR3 plus reference TRBV5-1 and TRBJ1-2, the full variable domain is KAGVTQTPRYLIKTRGQQVTLSCSPISGHRSVSWYQQTPGQGLQFLFEYFSETQRNKGNFPGRFSGRQFSNSRSEMNVSTLELGDSALYLCASSLMTGEGYTFGSGTRLTVV.

The chain employs TRBV7-9 and TRBJ2-1; maybe TRBD1 (5 bases). Germline V gene data show CDR1 as SEHNR and CDR2 as FQNEAQ (reference sequence). The CDR3 extends over 13 amino acids. The germline V and J ends were trimmed by 3 bases and 6 bases, with 9 bases remaining between them. The DNA of the CDR3 is TGTGCCAGCAGCTTGTTGGGGCCCAATGAGCAGTTCTTC. Encoded protein: CASSLLGPNEQFF. Variable domain in full (rest from reference TRBV7-9 and TRBJ2-1): DTGVSQNPRHKITKRGQNVTFRCDPISEHNRLYWYRQTLGQGPEFLTYFQNEAQLEKSRLLSDRFSAERPKGSFSTLEIQRTEQGDSAMYLCASSLLGPNEQFFGPGTRLTVL.

J is TRBJ2-1 and V is TRBV11-3; D not resolved. CDR1 is SGHNT, CDR2 YENEEA, per germline. V lost 0 bases and J lost 8, with 8 bases in between. CDR3 length: 13 amino acids. The CDR3 sequence is CASSLDPGDEQFF. DNA for the CDR3: TGTGCCAGCAGCTTAGATCCAGGCGATGAGCAGTTCTTC.

The rearrangement uses TRBV18 and TRBJ2-3; D unclear. CDR1 and CDR2 from the germline V gene are KGHSH and LQKENI. The V end was cut by 4 bases, the J end by 0 bases, with 5 bases between. The CDR3 runs to 13 residues. DNA of the CDR3: TGTGCCAGCTCACTAACTAGCACAGATACGCAGTATTTT. It encodes CASSLTSTDTQYF.

This chain connects TRBV18 to TRBJ1-5; D call uncertain. Germline lookup yields CDR1 KGHSH and CDR2 LQKENI. V lost 2 bases, J lost 0 bases, and 5 bases lay in between. The CDR3 runs to 14 residues. This CDR3 is CASSPTYSNQPQHF. CDR3 in DNA: TGTGCCAGCTCACCAACGTATAGCAATCAGCCCCAGCATTTT.

This clone was picked up one time. The chain uses TRBV2 and TRBJ2-7, with D perhaps matching TRBD1 (6 bases). The germline V gene encodes CDR1 SNHLY and CDR2 FYNNEI. Trimming took off 10 bases at V and 3 bases at J, with 16 bases between the two ends. This CDR3 spans 13 amino acids. This CDR3 reads CAITRDILYEQYF. Written as DNA, the CDR3 is TGTGCCATAACCCGGGACATTCTCTACGAGCAGTACTTC. The complete variable domain, with remaining parts taken from reference TRBV2 and TRBJ2-7, reads EPEVTQTPSHQVTQMGQEVILRCVPISNHLYFYWYRQILGQKVEFLVSFYNNEISEKSEIFDDQFSVERPDGSNFTLKIRSTKLEDSAMYFCAITRDILYEQYFGPGTRLTVT.

V and J are TRBV5-5 and TRBJ1-4, with D perhaps matching TRBD1 (5 bases). There are 14 residues in the CDR3. Deletions cut 2 bases from V and 4 bases from J, with 9 bases between. CDR1 and CDR2 (germline): SGHKS, YYEKEE (reference sequence). CDR3: CASSFRVGNEKLFF. The CDR3 bases are TGTGCCAGCAGCTTCAGGGTGGGTAATGAAAAACTGTTTTTT.

The chain recombines TRBV5-1 with TRBJ2-5; 9 nucleotides line up with TRBD1. Germline V lookup: CDR1 SGHRS, CDR2 YFSETQ. J gave up 5 bases and V 3 bases, and 5 bases lay outside the gene matches. The length of the CDR3 is 14 residues. CDR3 sequence reads: CASSSIGTGETQYF. The CDR3 DNA follows: TGCGCCAGCAGCTCTATCGGGACAGGGGAGACCCAGTACTTC.

This clone was counted a few times. The genes are TRBV28 and TRBJ1-5; D gene ambiguous. V lost 7 bases and J 1 base, leaving 8 bases between the germline ends. The CDR3 has 13 residues. Germline CDR1 and CDR2: MDHEN and SYDVKM. CDR3 amino acids: CASKELSNQPQHF. CDR3 sequence (DNA): TGTGCCAGCAAAGAATTGAGCAATCAGCCCCAGCATTTT.

The rearrangement links TRBV19 to TRBJ2-3, with 13 positions matching TRBD2. The germline CDR1 and CDR2 sequences are LNHDA and SQIVND (reference sequence). The ends lost 6 bases at V and 5 bases at J; junction bases unmatched: 8. The CDR3 covers 16 residues. This chain's CDR3 is CASSAKLAGGRDTQYF. The DNA for the CDR3 is TGTGCCAGTAGCGCAAAACTAGCGGGAGGGCGAGATACGCAGTATTTT.

The chain is built from TRBV5-1 and TRBJ2-7; D is possibly TRBD2 (6 bases). There are 14 residues in the CDR3. Germline assignment: CDR1 SGHRS and CDR2 YFSETQ. V was cut by 9 bases and J by 1 base, with 17 bases left in between. In DNA form, the CDR3 reads TGCGCCACGAGATCGGGACTCTTATCCTACGAGCAGTACTTC. Translation: CATRSGLLSYEQYF.

The V and J genes are TRBV27 and TRBJ1-1, with D perhaps matching TRBD1 (6 bases). The CDR3 covers 15 residues. Germline V gives CDR1 MNHEY, CDR2 SMNVEV (reference sequence). V shed 6 bases and J shed 5 bases, with 19 bases lying between them. Here the CDR3 reads CASSLSNGGATEAFF. Written as DNA, the CDR3 is TGTGCCAGCAGCCTCTCCAATGGGGGGGCAACTGAAGCTTTCTTT.

This chain joins TRBV11-2 and TRBJ2-7; 15 nucleotides agree with TRBD2. Trimming cost V 5 bases and J 0 bases; bases outside gene matches: 11. CDR1 is SGHAT and CDR2 is FQNNGV in the germline V gene. The length of the CDR3 is 19 residues. CDR3 sequence: CASSHVGLAGGDRSYEQYF. The CDR3 coding sequence is TGTGCCAGCAGCCACGTGGGACTAGCGGGAGGTGACCGCTCCTACGAGCAGTACTTC.

This clone was seen once. V is TRBV4-1 and J is TRBJ1-2; a weak D match, TRBD1 (6 bases). V was clipped by 0 bases and J by 8 bases, with 10 bases between them. The CDR3 loop spans 13 amino acids. Germline-derived CDR1 and CDR2 are MGHRA and YSYEKL. The CDR3 DNA is TGCGCCAGCAGCCAAGATCAGGGGAGAGGCTACACCTTC. Its protein product is CASSQDQGRGYTF.

The chain recombines TRBV5-1 with TRBJ2-5; D unresolved. Germline CDR1 is SGHRS and CDR2 is YFSETQ. V lost 1 base to trimming and J lost 0 bases, with 10 bases between them. This CDR3 has 15 amino acids. The CDR3 reads CASSLFRTNQETQYF. CDR3 coding DNA: TGCGCCAGCAGCTTGTTTCGGACCAACCAAGAGACCCAGTACTTC.

This clone was recorded a few times. The chain links TRBV19 to TRBJ1-5, with 9 bases that match TRBD1. The length of the CDR3 is 15 residues. Per germline, CDR1 LNHDA and CDR2 SQIVND (reference sequence). The V and J ends lost 4 bases and 5 bases, in that order; junction bases with no gene match: 6. Written as DNA, the CDR3 is TGTGCCAGTAGTAGGGACAGGGACGGGGATCAGCCCCAGCATTTT. Encoded protein: CASSRDRDGDQPQHF.

The count of this clone is one. The rearrangement links TRBV4-2 to TRBJ2-1; TRBD1 agrees at 9 bases. Per germline, CDR1 LGHNA and CDR2 YNFKEQ. CDR3 length: 16 amino acids. V dropped 3 bases and J dropped 5; count of bases not matched to a gene: 8. The CDR3 region has the DNA TGTGCCAGCAGCCAGAGAGACACAGGGGGCAACAATGAGCAGTTCTTC. This sequence encodes CASSQRDTGGNNEQFF.

This clone turned up a few times. J is TRBJ2-7 and V is TRBV7-9; weak D call: TRBD2 (5 bases). The germline CDR1 and CDR2 sequences are SEHNR and FQNEAQ (reference sequence). Deletions cut 2 bases from V and 6 bases from J, with 17 bases between. The CDR3 covers 15 residues. CDR3 nucleotides: TGTGCCAGCAGCTTAAGTGGCGTGAGGGCCGGCGAGCAGTACTTC. Its protein is CASSLSGVRAGEQYF.

The DNA of the CDR3 is TGTGCCTGGAGGGGCGGCGGTCTACTCCAGTACTTC. Amino acid sequence: CAWRGGGLLQYF. The V gene is TRBV30, the J gene TRBJ2-7; D is uncertain. The CDR3 totals 12 residues. CDR1 is GTSNPN, CDR2 SVGIG, per germline (reference sequence). With 3 bases removed from V and 10 bases from J, the gap between germline ends came to 16 bases.